The rows below give T cell receptor beta chains drawn from one sample of a study of blood T cells in healthy people across ages. TCRdb re-analysed the 5' RACE reads in MiXCR, keeping a single row per CDR3 protein. The sample records about 1.6 million distinct CDR3 sequences, about 35% being singletons. The sample was blood. These receptors all come from a woman aged 30 to 39 in good health. The CDR3 runs from the conserved cysteine through the conserved F or W. D genes are given only for firm matches. A row's size may be missing; if present it is once, few, many or a size class.

CDR3 protein,CDR3 DNA,J gene,clone size,D gene,V gene
CASSPISRLSYEQYF,TGTGCCAGCAGCCCAATATCGCGCCTTTCCTACGAGCAGTACTTC,TRBJ2-7,.,.,TRBV27
CSARDNGGGRSSYEQYF,TGCAGTGCTAGAGATAATGGAGGCGGGCGGAGCTCCTACGAGCAGTACTTC,TRBJ2-7,.,.,TRBV20-1
CASSSRGQKANYGYTF,TGTGCCAGCAGCTCCCGGGGGCAGAAGGCTAACTATGGCTACACCTTC,TRBJ1-2,.,.,TRBV3-1
CASSVSVGSTEAFF,TGTGCCAGCAGCGTCTCAGTAGGGAGCACTGAAGCTTTCTTT,TRBJ1-1,.,.,TRBV5-5
CATGANYEQYF,TGTGCGACCGGGGCTAACTACGAGCAGTACTTC,TRBJ2-7,.,.,TRBV30
CASSYSSGSGYGYTF,TGTGCCAGCAGTTACTCCTCAGGGTCGGGCTATGGCTACACCTTC,TRBJ1-2,.,.,TRBV6-5
CASSLQGAGSYNEQFF,TGCGCCAGCAGCCTACAGGGGGCTGGAAGTTACAATGAGCAGTTCTTC,TRBJ2-1,.,TRBD1,TRBV5-1
CASSKERQETQYF,TGTGCCAGCAGTAAGGAGCGCCAAGAGACCCAGTACTTC,TRBJ2-5,few,.,TRBV7-2
CASSESGGRAFF,TGCGCCAGCAGTGAGTCAGGAGGTAGAGCTTTCTTT,TRBJ1-1,.,.,TRBV10-2
CASSVQGARGNGYTF,TGTGCCAGCAGCGTACAGGGGGCGCGGGGTAATGGCTACACCTTC,TRBJ1-2,.,TRBD1,TRBV9
CASSQAPTGTSGTTDTQYF,TGCGCCAGCAGCCAAGCGCCGACCGGGACTAGCGGGACCACAGATACGCAGTATTTT,TRBJ2-3,.,TRBD2,TRBV4-1
CASSPTEWGGLVYNEQFF,TGCGCCAGCAGCCCGACTGAGTGGGGGGGCCTGGTGTACAATGAGCAGTTCTTC,TRBJ2-1,.,.,TRBV5-1
CSVEVAGGSEKLFF,TGCAGCGTTGAAGTGGCAGGGGGGAGTGAAAAACTGTTTTTT,TRBJ1-4,few,TRBD1,TRBV29-1
CASIQGGIYGYTF,TGCGCCAGCATCCAAGGGGGCATCTATGGCTACACCTTC,TRBJ1-2,.,TRBD1,TRBV5-1
CASSLEGVPLYGYTF,TGCGCCAGCAGCTTGGAGGGTGTCCCCCTCTATGGCTACACCTTC,TRBJ1-2,.,.,TRBV5-1
CAISDVGEAQYF,TGTGCCATCAGTGATGTCGGAGAGGCCCAGTACTTC,TRBJ2-7,few,.,TRBV10-3
CVSSLESTYNEQFF,TGTGTCAGCAGCTTAGAGAGTACTTACAATGAGCAGTTCTTC,TRBJ2-1,.,.,TRBV11-2
CASSQSLAETSYNEQFF,TGTGCCAGCAGCCAATCCCTGGCGGAAACTTCCTACAATGAGCAGTTCTTC,TRBJ2-1,.,.,TRBV3-1
CAVKGLENTGELFF,TGTGCCGTCAAGGGACTGGAGAACACCGGGGAGCTGTTTTTT,TRBJ2-2,once,.,TRBV6-2/TRBV6-3
CASSPTSGTPYEQFF,TGTGCCAGCAGTCCAACTAGCGGGACCCCTTATGAGCAGTTCTTC,TRBJ2-1,few,TRBD2,TRBV27
CAISGHLRSTDTQYF,TGTGCCATCAGTGGCCATCTTCGAAGCACAGATACGCAGTATTTT,TRBJ2-3,.,.,TRBV10-3
CASSAGNGETQYF,TGTGCCAGCAGTGCGGGCAACGGGGAGACCCAGTACTTC,TRBJ2-5,.,.,TRBV28
CASSLSPLTAYYGYTF,TGCGCCAGCAGCCTGAGCCCCCTGACAGCATACTATGGCTACACCTTC,TRBJ1-2,few,.,TRBV5-1
CASSALAGGPYNEQFF,TGTGCCAGCAGCGCCCTGGCGGGAGGGCCCTACAATGAGCAGTTCTTC,TRBJ2-1,.,TRBD2,TRBV9
CASTPVGQGSPYEQYF,TGTGCCAGCACCCCAGTCGGACAGGGATCACCCTACGAGCAGTACTTC,TRBJ2-7,.,TRBD1,TRBV7-9
CASSLHPVGEAFF,TGTGCCAGCAGCTTACATCCAGTGGGTGAAGCTTTCTTT,TRBJ1-1,.,.,TRBV7-3
CASSVWGTAAGNEQFF,TGTGCCAGCAGCGTGTGGGGGACAGCGGCGGGCAATGAGCAGTTCTTC,TRBJ2-1,few,TRBD1,TRBV9
CASSLDGLAYNEQFF,TGTGCCAGCAGCTTGGACGGCCTAGCCTACAATGAGCAGTTCTTC,TRBJ2-1,many,.,TRBV7-9
CASGPGDTQYF,TGTGCCAGCGGGCCCGGAGATACGCAGTATTTT,TRBJ2-3,few,.,TRBV6-1
CASSLAGAGELMNTEAFF,TGCGCCAGCAGCCTCGCGGGGGCAGGCGAACTCATGAACACTGAAGCTTTCTTT,TRBJ1-1,few,.,TRBV4-1
CSAYSGIESYEQYF,TGCAGTGCTTATTCCGGGATAGAGTCCTACGAGCAGTACTTC,TRBJ2-7,.,.,TRBV20-1
CASSFELVGYNEQFF,TGTGCCAGCAGCTTTGAATTGGTAGGTTACAATGAGCAGTTCTTC,TRBJ2-1,.,.,TRBV5-5
CATSDRQWPGYTF,TGTGCCACCAGTGATCGACAGTGGCCCGGCTACACCTTC,TRBJ1-2,.,.,TRBV24-1
CSVAGGTYLSTGTQYF,TGCAGCGTCGCGGGAGGGACATACCTCAGCACAGGTACGCAGTATTTT,TRBJ2-3,.,TRBD2,TRBV29-1
CASSSREGGRTYEQYF,TGTGCCAGCAGCTCCCGGGAAGGCGGGAGGACCTACGAGCAGTACTTC,TRBJ2-7,many,TRBD2,TRBV7-2
CASSPFGGAYYGYTF,TGTGCCAGCAGCCCCTTTGGAGGGGCCTATTATGGCTACACCTTC,TRBJ1-2,.,.,TRBV9
CASSLLTNIADTQYF,TGTGCCAGCAGCTTGTTGACTAATATTGCAGATACGCAGTATTTT,TRBJ2-3,few,.,TRBV5-5
CSASHQRGVANEQFF,TGCAGTGCGTCCCATCAGCGGGGGGTCGCCAATGAGCAGTTCTTC,TRBJ2-1,.,TRBD2,TRBV20-1
CASTEARGGKNIQYF,TGTGCCAGCACAGAAGCGCGGGGGGGCAAAAACATTCAGTACTTC,TRBJ2-4,few,TRBD2,TRBV2
CATAGTGGSYEQYF,TGTGCCACCGCCGGGACAGGGGGCTCCTACGAGCAGTACTTC,TRBJ2-7,once,TRBD1,TRBV28
CASSQVAGRGHNEQFF,TGTGCCAGCAGCCAAGTGGCGGGTCGGGGCCACAATGAGCAGTTCTTC,TRBJ2-1,.,.,TRBV3-1
CTSSSRGGGAETQYF,TGTACCAGCAGCTCGCGGGGCGGGGGGGCGGAGACCCAGTACTTC,TRBJ2-5,.,TRBD2,TRBV7-9
CASSVGLLSGNTIYF,TGTGCCAGCAGCGTCGGCTTACTCTCTGGAAACACCATATATTTT,TRBJ1-3,few,.,TRBV3-1
CASRPGQGRFRAFF,TGTGCCAGCAGGCCGGGACAGGGGCGTTTTCGGGCTTTCTTT,TRBJ1-1,.,TRBD1,TRBV6-2/TRBV6-3
CASSEGQDNQPQHF,TGTGCCAGCAGTGAGGGACAGGACAATCAGCCCCAGCATTTT,TRBJ1-5,.,TRBD1,TRBV6-1
CSVGSGDGYTF,TGCAGCGTTGGTTCAGGGGATGGCTACACCTTC,TRBJ1-2,many,.,TRBV29-1
CASSDSVRASTGELFF,TGTGCCAGCAGTGATTCAGTCCGGGCTTCCACCGGGGAGCTGTTTTTT,TRBJ2-2,.,.,TRBV6-4
CASSSTFQGSTDTQYF,TGTGCCAGCAGTTCAACATTCCAGGGAAGCACAGATACGCAGTATTTT,TRBJ2-3,.,.,TRBV6-6
CASSEWQETAEQYF,TGTGCCAGCAGTGAATGGCAGGAAACGGCCGAGCAGTACTTC,TRBJ2-7,few,.,TRBV25-1
CARQNSEIKLYGYTF,TGTGCCCGACAGAATTCAGAGATCAAACTATATGGCTACACCTTC,TRBJ1-2,few,.,TRBV2
CAISENSDIMSNEQFF,TGTGCCATCAGTGAGAATTCAGACATAATGTCCAATGAGCAGTTCTTC,TRBJ2-1,few,.,TRBV10-3
CASSPSPFLSEQYF,TGTGCCAGCAGTCCATCCCCCTTTTTAAGTGAGCAGTACTTC,TRBJ2-5,.,.,TRBV12-3/TRBV12-4
CASSQLGLVQESQYF,TGCGCCAGCAGCCAGTTAGGACTAGTACAAGAGTCCCAGTACTTC,TRBJ2-5,.,TRBD2,TRBV4-1